The subject of this entry is one T cell receptor beta chain. The antigen it binds to is not known. Per-base quality was not reported, and no clone a single base away is much larger than it. Receptor libraries were prepared by the immunoSEQ multiplex PCR assay. A mixture of 60 forward primers for TCR Vbeta segments and 13 reverse primers for TCR Jbeta segments was used in the multiplex PCR. Amplification of the CDR3 region of rearranged TCR beta genes was performed with a multiplex PCR assay on genomic DNA. On the Illumina HiSeq System, the amplified TCR beta libraries were sequenced as 87-base-pair reads. The original pipeline was this. A later analysis tallied 70 million to 100 million unique TCR beta chains across the 660 or so repertoires, and approximately 12 million of those chains were shared by two or more donors. A nearest-neighbor algorithm error-corrected the raw reads and collapsed the reads into unique sequences, merging closely related sequences to remove PCR and sequencing errors. Alignment of CDR3 sequences to IMGT reference sequences was used to assign V, D and J gene segments. For a sequence to be retained, a match of at least six nucleotides was required to both a V gene segment and a J gene segment. Rearrangements were classified as productive when the CDR3 lacked stop codons and remained in frame with V and J, and all other rearrangements were classified as non-productive. Following IMGT convention, CDR3 was defined as the stretch from the second conserved V-encoded cysteine up to the conserved J-encoded phenylalanine. In an earlier analysis of approximately 500 of the donors, sequences lacking an unambiguous match to a single V gene segment were excluded. In an earlier analysis of roughly 600 of the donors, a V segment was called functional when productive rearrangements were above 56.7%, and segregating when the standard deviation between donors exceeded 5%. A statistical classification framework was built for diagnosing cytomegalovirus status from the catalog of TCR beta chain sequences. V and J gene assignment, in a later analysis, came from comparing TCR nucleotide sequences with IMGT/GENE-DB human TR gene sequences. In a later analysis, CDR3 sequences and most-parsimonious VDJ recombination scenarios were assigned using the TCRdist pipeline. A later analysis defined each TCR beta chain by its CDR3 amino acid sequence plus V-gene family, and excluded reads lacking a unique V-gene family. In a later analysis, 450 to 600 highly shared, low-generation-probability nucleotide sequences were removed to address suspected cross-contamination and a sequencing artifact. In a later analysis, a clonal expansion index was calculated for each public chain from normalized within-repertoire ranks of inferred template counts. In a later analysis, generation probabilities were computed with a VDJ recombination model fitted to out-of-frame rearrangements, and the resulting probabilities were checked against IGoR. In a later analysis, hypergeometric tests were used to score TCR-TCR, TCR-HLA and TCR-CMV co-occurrence, with a repertoire-size bias correction applied to TCR pairs. To estimate false discovery rates, a later analysis permuted the HLA or CMV assignments 20 times. A later analysis grouped co-occurring TCRs with DBSCAN, adding TCRdist sequence similarity when clustering within HLA-allele-positive subsets. Repertoires with fewer than 30,000 or more than 120,000 public chains, plus five repertoires with anomalous nucleotide sharing, were excluded from co-occurrence clustering. This immuneACCESS table, as held by TCRdb, lists in-frame sequences with V and J called but not all clones. Of the missing ones, under half trace to an unresolved V gene in checked studies; the others have no known cause. The V and J calls and clone size were taken over from that table, and D and trimming were inferred from the DNA. This sample has approximately 93,000 clones in its table, and 79% of those were observed once. The ten most abundant clones make up 3% to 4% of the sample.

The cohort was made up of about 670 healthy bone marrow donors. At the time of sampling, every cohort member was nominally healthy, though immune exposures that went unrecorded were likely present. The donor tested CMV seropositive and was one of the 289 seropositive cohort members. A peripheral blood sample was collected from each donor, and TCR beta sequencing was performed on peripheral blood mononuclear cells. Genomic DNA extraction from the blood cell samples was performed with the Qiagen DNeasy Blood Extraction Kit. The data were taken from a study of cytomegalovirus exposure and HLA in healthy donors (dated by TCRdb to about 2017). Background for the entire study: An earlier analysis of 587 of the donors reported about 280 Gb of sequence data and 95 million to 120 million unique TCR beta sequences obtained from around 180 million T cells. About 310 gigabases of sequencing data and 78 million or so unique TCR sequences were included in an early release covering about 700 HLA-typed donors. Of the roughly 410 genotyped donors, 75% to 85% were placed in the genetic ancestry cluster associated with self-reported Caucasian donors. The study aimed to test whether signatures of past pathogen exposure could be identified by cataloging public T cell receptors. The study profiled the T cell repertoires of hundreds of subjects by immunosequencing and related them to cytomegalovirus serostatus. Besides the first cohort of around 670 subjects, a separate validation cohort made up of roughly 130 different subjects was used. The study combined high-throughput TCR immunosequencing, statistical association of individual TCRs with disease status, and machine learning to predict cytomegalovirus infection status. A later analysis re-analyzed previously published TCR beta repertoires from approximately 670 donors and added high-resolution HLA genotyping to study TCR occurrence patterns. Rather than drawing on any new phenotypic data, the later analysis identified candidate immune exposures from TCR beta sequences and the way those sequences occurred across donors. To decide whether each TCR beta V gene segment behaved as functional or pseudogenic, an earlier analysis of approximately 590 of the donors relied on high-throughput TCR beta sequencing. Alongside the repertoire data, information on donor age, sex, ethnicity and CMV serostatus was compiled. Genome-wide SNP genotypes for about 65% of the roughly 670 donors were used in a later genetic analysis, which treated that subset as a discovery cohort. Every discovery cohort repertoire had been produced on one sequencing platform. Both class I and class II loci were covered by HLA typing, at four-digit resolution. Typing coverage differed by locus: A, B, C, DRB1 and DQB1 were typed in about 620-640 donors, DQA1 in around 500, DPA1 in 600 to 610, and DPB1 in 400 to 480. Four to six DR-DQ haplotypes were handled as single units for association and clustering because linkage in the cohort was strong. Among some 400 genotyped donors of the cohort, an average of roughly 230,000 unique TCR beta nucleotide sequences was sequenced per donor, of which about 19% were non-productive. The research as a whole found: A further reported finding was that TCR beta sequences accurately predicted the HLA-A and HLA-B alleles for most subjects in the first cohort. An association between a missense DCLRE1C variant and V-gene and J-gene trimming of TCR beta chains was found in a later genetic analysis and replicated in an independent cohort. The earlier analysis of nearly 600 of the donors excluded approximately 15 rarely observed V segments, including chromosome 9 orphons, because counts were too low. The study gave a list of over 150 TCR beta chains associated with cytomegalovirus. In a later analysis, HLA-associated TCR beta chains were found to be more clonally expanded and to have lower generation probabilities than equally common non-associated chains. The cohort was sequenced for TCR beta chains only, and without alpha or paired-chain data the features that could be detected were limited. According to a later analysis, most CMV-associated TCR beta chains appeared to be HLA-restricted, and the HLA associations seemed to be driven largely by CMV exposure. Immune exposure information for the cohort was limited to CMV serostatus. When HLA alleles, especially DR and DQ, strongly co-occurred, attributing TCR associations to individual alleles was difficult. Roughly uniform sequencing depth across donors was assumed in presence/absence analyses, although this assumption may not hold. In a later analysis, TCR association rates were found to vary across HLA loci, with the most associated TCRs seen for DRB1 alleles and the fewest for HLA-C alleles. Compared with the roughly 670-donor mean, donors in an Asian-associated ancestry cluster had fewer N-insertions in productive TCRs, according to a later genetic analysis. At a false discovery rate of 0.05, a later analysis linked fewer than 20,000 TCR beta sequences to specific HLA alleles. In an earlier analysis of some 500 of the donors, most TCR beta V segments were observed in productive rearrangements about 90% or about 30% of the time, broadly matching IMGT annotations. Correlated functional status among segregating V segments might reflect linkage disequilibrium, but an unknown experimental factor could not be ruled out. Cytomegalovirus status was reported to be diagnosed by the classifier with high specificity and sensitivity in both the original and validation cohorts. Three of the identified cytomegalovirus-associated TCR beta chains were confirmed in vitro to be specific for cytomegalovirus antigens. According to a later analysis, parvovirus B19, influenza, CMV and Epstein-Barr virus appeared linked to several top co-occurrence clusters. Most TCR sequences were seen in very few donors, while some public TCRs were found in many individuals. Because HLA typing was missing for some donors at each locus, association tests included only the typed subset. A cluster of highly shared sequence variants was judged likely to be a technical artifact of the sequencing pipeline. The authors suggested that the approach could potentially be extended to other disease states and immunological phenotypes.

What was sequenced was PBMCs. The origin of this receptor is a male donor in good health and CMV-seropositive.

The nucleotides read TGTGCCAGCAGCTTGGATTACAGGAGCCACACCGGGGAGCTGTTTTTT. This is translated as CASSLDYRSHTGELFF. The chain uses TRBV7-9 and TRBJ2-2; the D gene is possibly TRBD1, with 5 bases matching. Reading the germline V gene (reference sequence) gives CDR1 SEHNR and CDR2 FQNEAQ. V and J are truncated by 3 bases and 3 bases respectively, leaving an intervening sequence of 14 bases. The CDR3 measures 16 amino acids from cysteine to phenylalanine. Solely the CDR3 DNA is kept, with 48 bases framed from the first base.